One sample yielded the 6 T cell receptor beta chains listed below, sequenced in a study of technical replicates of blood from several donors. Assay used: immunoSEQ multiplex PCR; TCRdb lists only in-frame clones, some missing. The table shows 80,000 or so clones, with approximately 97% occurring only once. Sequencing used T cells isolated from PBMCs. The source is a human donor in good health.

This chain uses TRBV15 with TRBJ1-3, with TRBD1 matching 9 bases. Germline V gene sequence: CDR1 LNHNV, CDR2 YYDKDF (reference sequence). Trimming removed 5 bases from V and 0 bases from J; junction bases left unmatched: 14. The CDR3 is 19 residues long. CDR3 DNA: TGTGCCACCAGCTCATCAAAGGGGACAGGGTACTCCTCTGGAAACACCATATATTTT. Encoded protein: CATSSSKGTGYSSGNTIYF.

The V and J genes are TRBV6-1 and TRBJ1-4; possible D gene TRBD1, 6 bases. The germline V gene has CDR1 MNHNS and CDR2 SASEGT. The V gene lost 7 bases and the J gene lost 0 bases, with 6 bases spanning the gap. This CDR3 comprises 13 residues. CDR3 loop: CASTGATNEKLFF. In DNA form, the CDR3 reads TGTGCCAGCACAGGGGCAACTAATGAAAAACTGTTTTTT.

The V gene is TRBV28, the J gene TRBJ2-7, with TRBD2 matching over 7 bases. Germline V gene sequence: CDR1 MDHEN, CDR2 SYDVKM. CDR3 length: 17 amino acids. The trim removed 11 bases at V and 1 base at J, leaving 20 bases unmatched. CDR3: CAFRGVFRRPFSYEQYF. The CDR3 DNA sequence: TGTGCCTTCCGGGGGGTATTTAGGCGGCCCTTTTCCTACGAGCAGTACTTC. Full variable domain (outside the CDR3, taken from reference TRBV28 and TRBJ2-7): DVKVTQSSRYLVKRTGEKVFLECVQDMDHENMFWYRQDPGLGLRLIYFSYDVKMKEKGDIPEGYSVSREKKERFSLILESASTNQTSMYLCAFRGVFRRPFSYEQYFGPGTRLTVT.

The CDR3 protein is CASSTEGLAAYNEQFF. CDR3 nucleotide sequence: TGTGCCAGCAGTACAGAAGGGCTAGCGGCCTACAATGAGCAGTTCTTC. The chain is built from TRBV28 and TRBJ2-1; 7 bases are a match to TRBD2. CDR1 and CDR2 from the germline V gene are MDHEN and SYDVKM. The CDR3 consists of 16 residues. Trimming cost V 5 bases and J 2 bases; bases outside gene matches: 9.

The chain combines TRBV15 with TRBJ1-1; TRBD1 is a possible D gene (5 bases). Trimming shortened V by 2 bases and J by 0 bases, and 13 bases separated the two germline ends. CDR1 LNHNV and CDR2 YYDKDF come from the germline V gene (reference sequence). This CDR3 region has 16 residues. The CDR3 nucleotides are TGTGCCACCAGCAGACGCTCGACAGTTTTGAACACTGAAGCTTTCTTT. It codes for CATSRRSTVLNTEAFF.

V and J are TRBV16 and TRBJ2-2, with 8 bases identical to TRBD1. Per germline, CDR1 KGHSY and CDR2 FQNENV. V shed 7 bases, J shed 4 bases, and the junction held 5 bases outside the gene matches. The CDR3 runs to 14 residues. This CDR3 is CASTEQGVTGELFF. The CDR3 DNA is TGTGCCAGCACTGAACAGGGGGTCACCGGGGAGCTGTTTTTT.